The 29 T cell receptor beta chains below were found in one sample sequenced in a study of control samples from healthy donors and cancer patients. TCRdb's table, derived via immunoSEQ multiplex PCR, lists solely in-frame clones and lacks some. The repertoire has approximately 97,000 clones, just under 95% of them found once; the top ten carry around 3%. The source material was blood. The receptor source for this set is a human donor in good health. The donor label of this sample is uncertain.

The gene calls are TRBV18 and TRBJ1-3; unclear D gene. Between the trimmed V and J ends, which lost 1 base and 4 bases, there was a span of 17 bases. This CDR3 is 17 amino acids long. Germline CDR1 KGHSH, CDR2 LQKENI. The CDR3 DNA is TGTGCCAGCTCACCACGAGAAGCAACGATGGGGGGAAACACCATATATTTT. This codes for CASSPREATMGGNTIYF.

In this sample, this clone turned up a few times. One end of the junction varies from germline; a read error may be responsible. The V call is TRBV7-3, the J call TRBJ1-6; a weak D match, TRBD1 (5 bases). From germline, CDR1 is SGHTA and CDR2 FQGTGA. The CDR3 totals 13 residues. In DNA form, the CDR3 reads TGTGCCAGCAGTTTAACAGGAAGGCCACCCCTCCACTTT. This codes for CASSLTGRPPLHF.

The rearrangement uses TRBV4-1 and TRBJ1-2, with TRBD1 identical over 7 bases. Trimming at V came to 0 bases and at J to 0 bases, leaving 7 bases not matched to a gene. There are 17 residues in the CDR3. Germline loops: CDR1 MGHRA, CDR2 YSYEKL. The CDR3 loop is CASSQDWTGLTNYGYTF. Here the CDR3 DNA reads TGCGCCAGCAGCCAAGATTGGACAGGCCTAACTAACTATGGCTACACCTTC.

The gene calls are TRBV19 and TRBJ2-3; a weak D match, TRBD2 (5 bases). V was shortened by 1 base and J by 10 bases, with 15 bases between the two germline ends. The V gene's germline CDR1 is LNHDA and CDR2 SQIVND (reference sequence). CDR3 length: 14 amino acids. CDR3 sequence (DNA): TGTGCCAGTAGTATAGGGCTAGCTGGGATGGCGCAGTATTTT. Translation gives CASSIGLAGMAQYF.

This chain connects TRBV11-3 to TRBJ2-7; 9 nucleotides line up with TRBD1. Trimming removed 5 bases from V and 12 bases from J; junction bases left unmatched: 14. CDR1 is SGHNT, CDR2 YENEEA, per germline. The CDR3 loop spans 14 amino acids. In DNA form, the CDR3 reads TGTGCCAGCAGCCAGCCGGGACAGGGCTACTTGGGGTACTTC. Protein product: CASSQPGQGYLGYF.

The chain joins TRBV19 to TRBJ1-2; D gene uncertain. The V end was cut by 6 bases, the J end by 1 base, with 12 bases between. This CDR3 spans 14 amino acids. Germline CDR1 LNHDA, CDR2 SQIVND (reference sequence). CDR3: CASRSGHSNYGYTF. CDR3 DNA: TGTGCCAGTAGATCTGGTCACAGTAACTATGGCTACACCTTC.

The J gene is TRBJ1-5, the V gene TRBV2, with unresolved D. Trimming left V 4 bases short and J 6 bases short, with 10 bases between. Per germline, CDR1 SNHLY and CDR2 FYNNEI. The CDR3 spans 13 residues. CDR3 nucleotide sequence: TGTGCCAGCAGTGGGGGTTTTGTTCAGCCCCAGCATTTT. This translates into CASSGGFVQPQHF.

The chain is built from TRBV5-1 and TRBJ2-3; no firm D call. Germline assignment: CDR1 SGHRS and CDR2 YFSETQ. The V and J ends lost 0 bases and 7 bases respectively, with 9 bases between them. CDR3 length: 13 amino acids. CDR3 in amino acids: CASSLVGVNTQYF. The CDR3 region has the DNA TGCGCCAGCAGCTTGGTGGGCGTCAATACGCAGTATTTT.

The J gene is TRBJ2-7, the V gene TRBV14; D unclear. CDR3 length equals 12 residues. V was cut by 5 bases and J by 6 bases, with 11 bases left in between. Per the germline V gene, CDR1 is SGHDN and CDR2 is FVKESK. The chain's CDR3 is CASSTTIGEQYV. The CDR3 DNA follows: TGTGCCAGCAGCACTACGATCGGCGAGCAGTACGTC.

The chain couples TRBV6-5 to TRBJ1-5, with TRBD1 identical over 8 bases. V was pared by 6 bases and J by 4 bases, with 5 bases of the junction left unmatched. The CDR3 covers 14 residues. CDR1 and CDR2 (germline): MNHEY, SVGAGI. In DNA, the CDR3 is TGTGCCAGCAGGAGGGACAGGCTAAATCAGCCCCAGCATTTT. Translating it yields CASRRDRLNQPQHF.

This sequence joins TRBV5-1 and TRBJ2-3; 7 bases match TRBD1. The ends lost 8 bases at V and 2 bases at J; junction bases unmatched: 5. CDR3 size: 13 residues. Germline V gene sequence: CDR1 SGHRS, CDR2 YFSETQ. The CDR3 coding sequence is TGCGCCAGTTCAGGACAGGTCACAGATACGCAGTATTTT. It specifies CASSGQVTDTQYF.

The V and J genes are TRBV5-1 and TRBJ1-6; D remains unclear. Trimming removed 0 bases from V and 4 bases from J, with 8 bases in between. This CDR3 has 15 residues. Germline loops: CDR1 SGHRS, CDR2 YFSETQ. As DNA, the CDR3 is TGCGCCAGCAGCTTGGAACGGCCGTATAATTCACCCCTCCACTTT. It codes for CASSLERPYNSPLHF.

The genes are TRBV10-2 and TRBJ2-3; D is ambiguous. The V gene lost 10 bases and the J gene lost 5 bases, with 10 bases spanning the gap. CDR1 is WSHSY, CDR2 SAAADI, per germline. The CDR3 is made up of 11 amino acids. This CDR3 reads CATNVGDTQYF. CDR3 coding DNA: TGCGCCACCAACGTGGGAGATACGCAGTATTTT.

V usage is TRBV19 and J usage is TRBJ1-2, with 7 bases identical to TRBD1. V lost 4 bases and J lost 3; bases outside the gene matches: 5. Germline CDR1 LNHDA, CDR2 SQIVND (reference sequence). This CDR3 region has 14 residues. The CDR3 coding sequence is TGTGCCAGTAGTAGCCCGGGACAGTACTATGGCTACACCTTC. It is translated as CASSSPGQYYGYTF.

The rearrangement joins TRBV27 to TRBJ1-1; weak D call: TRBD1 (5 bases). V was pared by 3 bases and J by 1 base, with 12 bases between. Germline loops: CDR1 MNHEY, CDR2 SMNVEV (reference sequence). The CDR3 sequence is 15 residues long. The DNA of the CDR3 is TGTGCCAGCAGTTTCTCACAGGTGGGGAACACTGAAGCTTTCTTT. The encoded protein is CASSFSQVGNTEAFF.

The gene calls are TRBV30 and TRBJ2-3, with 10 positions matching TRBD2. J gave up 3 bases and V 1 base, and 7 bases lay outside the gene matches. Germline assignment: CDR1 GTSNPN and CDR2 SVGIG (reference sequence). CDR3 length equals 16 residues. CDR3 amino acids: CAWSGRSGGRTDTQYF. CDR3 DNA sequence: TGTGCCTGGAGTGGGCGTAGCGGGGGGAGGACAGATACGCAGTATTTT. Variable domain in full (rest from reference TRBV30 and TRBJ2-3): SQTIHQWPATLVQPVGSPLSLECTVEGTSNPNLYWYRQAAGRGLQLLFYSVGIGQISSEVPQNLSASRPQDRQFILSSKKLLLSDSGFYLCAWSGRSGGRTDTQYFGPGTRLTVL.

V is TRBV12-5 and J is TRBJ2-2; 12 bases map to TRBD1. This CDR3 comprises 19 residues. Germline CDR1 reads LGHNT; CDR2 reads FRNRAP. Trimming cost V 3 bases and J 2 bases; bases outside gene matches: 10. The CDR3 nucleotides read TGTGCTAGTGGTTTCTCCCGGGGACAGGGGGCCCCCAACACCGGGGAGCTGTTTTTT. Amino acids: CASGFSRGQGAPNTGELFF.

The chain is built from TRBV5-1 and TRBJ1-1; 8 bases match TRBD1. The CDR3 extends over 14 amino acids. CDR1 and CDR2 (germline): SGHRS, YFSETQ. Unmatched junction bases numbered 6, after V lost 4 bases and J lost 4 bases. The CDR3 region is CASSLYDRGTEAFF. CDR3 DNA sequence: TGCGCCAGCAGCCTATATGACAGGGGCACTGAAGCTTTCTTT.

CDR3 bases: TGTGCCAGCAGCTTAGAGCCCGGGCGGACTGAAGCTTTCTTT. It codes for CASSLEPGRTEAFF. This chain uses TRBV7-2 with TRBJ1-1, with no clear D. The length of the CDR3 is 14 residues. V lost 1 base and J 5 bases, leaving 11 bases between the germline ends. Germline lookup yields CDR1 SGHTA and CDR2 FQGNSA.

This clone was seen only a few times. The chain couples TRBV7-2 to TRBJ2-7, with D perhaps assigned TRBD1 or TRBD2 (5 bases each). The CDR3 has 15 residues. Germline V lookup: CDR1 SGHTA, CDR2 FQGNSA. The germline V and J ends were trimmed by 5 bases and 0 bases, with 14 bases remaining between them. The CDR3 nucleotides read TGTGCCAGCAGCCTGGACTGGGGCCTCTCCTACGAGCAGTACTTC. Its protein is CASSLDWGLSYEQYF.

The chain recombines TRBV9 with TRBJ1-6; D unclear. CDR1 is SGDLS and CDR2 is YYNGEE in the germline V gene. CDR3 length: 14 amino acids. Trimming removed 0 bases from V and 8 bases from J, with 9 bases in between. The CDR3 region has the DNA TGTGCCAGCAGCGTAGCTTGGGCAGATTCACCCCTCCACTTT. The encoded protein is CASSVAWADSPLHF. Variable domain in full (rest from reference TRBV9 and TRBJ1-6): DSGVTQTPKHLITATGQRVTLRCSPRSGDLSVYWYQQSLDQGLQFLIQYYNGEERAKGNILERFSAQQFPDLHSELNLSSLELGDSALYFCASSVAWADSPLHFGNGTRLTVT.

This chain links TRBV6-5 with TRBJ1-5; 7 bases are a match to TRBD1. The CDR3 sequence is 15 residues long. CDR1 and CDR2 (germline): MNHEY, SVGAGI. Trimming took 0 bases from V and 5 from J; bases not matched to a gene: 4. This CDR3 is CASSYSGDRHQPQHF. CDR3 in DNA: TGTGCCAGCAGTTACTCGGGGGACAGACATCAGCCCCAGCATTTT.

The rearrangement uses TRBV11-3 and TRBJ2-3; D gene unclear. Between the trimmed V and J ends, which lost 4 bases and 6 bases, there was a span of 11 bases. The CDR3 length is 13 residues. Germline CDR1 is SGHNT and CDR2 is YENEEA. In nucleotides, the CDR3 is TGTGCCAGCAGCTCGGACCCCGGCGATACGCAGTATTTT. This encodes CASSSDPGDTQYF.

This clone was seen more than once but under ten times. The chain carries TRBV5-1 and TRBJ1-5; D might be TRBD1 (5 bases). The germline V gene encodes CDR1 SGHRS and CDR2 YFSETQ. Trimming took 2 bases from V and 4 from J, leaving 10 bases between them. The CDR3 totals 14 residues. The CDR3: CASSLGTGNQPQHF. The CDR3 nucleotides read TGCGCCAGCAGCTTAGGAACAGGTAATCAGCCCCAGCATTTT.

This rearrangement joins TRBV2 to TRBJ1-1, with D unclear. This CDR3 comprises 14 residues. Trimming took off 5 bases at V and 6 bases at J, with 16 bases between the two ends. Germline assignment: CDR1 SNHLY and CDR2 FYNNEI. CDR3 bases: TGTGCCAGCAGTACCCACGGCCTAAGGGCTGAAGCTTTCTTT. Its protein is CASSTHGLRAEAFF. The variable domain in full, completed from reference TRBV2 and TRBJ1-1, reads EPEVTQTPSHQVTQMGQEVILRCVPISNHLYFYWYRQILGQKVEFLVSFYNNEISEKSEIFDDQFSVERPDGSNFTLKIRSTKLEDSAMYFCASSTHGLRAEAFFGQGTRLTVV.

The CDR3 reads CASSLQGDNSPLHF. DNA for the CDR3: TGTGCCAGCAGCCTACAGGGGGATAATTCACCCCTCCACTTT. The V call is TRBV3-1 (or the pseudogene TRBV3-2), the J call TRBJ1-6; TRBD1 aligns across 8 bases. Germline V CDR1 and CDR2: LGHDT, YNNKEL (reference sequence). This CDR3 is 14 amino acids long. Trimming removed 4 bases from V and 5 bases from J; junction bases left unmatched: 1.

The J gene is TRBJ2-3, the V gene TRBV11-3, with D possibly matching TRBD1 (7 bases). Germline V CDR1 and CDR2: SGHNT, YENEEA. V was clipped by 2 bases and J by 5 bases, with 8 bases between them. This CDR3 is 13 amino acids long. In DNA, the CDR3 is TGTGCCAGCAGCTTACAGGGGGGAGATACGCAGTATTTT. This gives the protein CASSLQGGDTQYF.

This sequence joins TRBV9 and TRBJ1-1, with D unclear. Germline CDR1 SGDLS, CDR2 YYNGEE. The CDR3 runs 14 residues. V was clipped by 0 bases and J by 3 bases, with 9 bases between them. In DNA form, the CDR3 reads TGTGCCAGCAGCGTAGTATCGGGAGACACTGAAGCTTTCTTT. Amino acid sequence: CASSVVSGDTEAFF.

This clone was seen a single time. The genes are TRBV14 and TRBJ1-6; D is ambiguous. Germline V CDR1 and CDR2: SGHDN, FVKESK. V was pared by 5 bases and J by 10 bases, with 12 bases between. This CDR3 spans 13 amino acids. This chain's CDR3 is CASSYYAGSPLHF. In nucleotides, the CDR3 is TGTGCCAGCAGCTACTATGCGGGGTCACCCCTCCACTTT.